This record covers a single T cell receptor (beta chain). This CDR3 is 14 amino acids long. V shed 5 bases and J shed 0 bases, with 8 bases lying between them. Looked up from germline, CDR1 is SGHTA and CDR2 is FQGNSA. The method was immunoSEQ multiplex PCR; TCRdb's version includes in-frame clones alone and lacks a portion of them. The repertoire holds 40,000 to 45,000 clones, with 80% to 90% as singletons. This entry belongs to a study of T cell changes during pregnancy in multiple sclerosis. The sequences come from CD4+ T cells from peripheral blood mononuclear cells, collected in the first trimester of pregnancy. This sequence joins TRBV7-2 and TRBJ2-4; no definite D call. This sequence was found in a female donor with multiple sclerosis, enrolled in a pregnancy study. Here the CDR3 DNA reads TGTGCCAGCAGCGTTACAGTAGCCAAAAACATTCAGTACTTC. Translation: CASSVTVAKNIQYF.